This TCR beta chain emerged from a study of cytomegalovirus exposure and HLA in healthy donors. With 60 Vbeta and 13 Jbeta primers, the PCR was carried out. Libraries were prepared by immunoSEQ multiplex PCR; TCRdb keeps only in-frame clonotypes and omits some of them. Of roughly 120,000 clones in the sample, roughly 73% are singletons; the top ten hold about 4.9%. This TCR came from a man between 60 and 70 years old in good health and CMV-seropositive. The sample comprised PBMCs.

CDR3 protein: CASSFWTRSSSNSPLHF. Written as DNA, the CDR3 is TGTGCCAGCAGCTTTTGGACTCGGTCTAGTTCTAATTCACCCCTCCACTTT. The gene calls are TRBV11-2 and TRBJ1-6, with D hard to call. This CDR3 spans 17 amino acids. V dropped 3 bases and J dropped 6 bases, with 18 bases sitting between them. CDR1 is SGHAT, CDR2 FQNNGV, per germline.